These 27 T cell receptor beta chains were sequenced from one sample in a study of blood T cell repertoires in COVID-19. Produced via immunoSEQ multiplex PCR; TCRdb's table is partial and in-frame only. The profile shows around 91,000 clones, approximately 85% of them singletons. Input material: peripheral blood. These receptor sequences come from a human donor in a cohort sampled during active COVID-19.

The CDR3 loop reads CASSSTSGGDEQYF. The CDR3 nucleotides read TGTGCCAGTAGTTCGACTAGCGGGGGGGACGAGCAGTACTTC. This chain uses TRBV19 with TRBJ2-7, with TRBD2 matching over 14 bases. This CDR3 contains 14 residues. Unmatched junction bases numbered 2, after V lost 5 bases and J lost 5 bases. CDR1 and CDR2 from the germline V gene are LNHDA and SQIVND (reference sequence).

The chain joins TRBV10-3 to TRBJ1-2; D is possibly TRBD1 (6 bases). The germline V gene encodes CDR1 ENHRY and CDR2 SYGVKD. CDR3 length: 13 amino acids. Between the trimmed V and J ends, which lost 6 bases and 2 bases, there was a span of 10 bases. CDR3 sequence: CAIRAGANYGYTF. Here the CDR3 DNA reads TGTGCCATCAGGGCAGGGGCGAACTATGGCTACACCTTC.

The V gene is TRBV20-1, the J gene TRBJ2-5; D is possibly TRBD2 (6 bases). The germline V gene has CDR1 DFQATT and CDR2 SNEGSKA (reference sequence). V dropped 6 bases and J dropped 5 bases, with 10 bases sitting between them. The CDR3 is 11 amino acids. The CDR3 reads CSAEGRETQYF. The CDR3 coding sequence is TGCAGTGCGGAGGGGAGGGAGACCCAGTACTTC.

This clone was seen a single time. This rearrangement joins TRBV7-9 to TRBJ2-7, with TRBD1 matching over 7 bases. Germline CDR1 reads SEHNR; CDR2 reads FQNEAQ (reference sequence). The ends lost 6 bases at V and 5 bases at J; junction bases unmatched: 7. CDR3 length: 13 amino acids. The CDR3 loop is CASRKGQSDEQYF. As DNA, the CDR3 is TGTGCCAGCAGAAAGGGACAGTCGGACGAGCAGTACTTC.

The rearrangement links TRBV30 to TRBJ1-6; D uncertain. The V gene's germline CDR1 is GTSNPN and CDR2 SVGIG (reference sequence). Trimming removed 3 bases at V and 14 bases at J, with 11 bases between. The CDR3 extends over 11 amino acids. The CDR3 sequence is CAWSGQVALHF. In DNA form, the CDR3 reads TGTGCCTGGAGCGGCCAGGTGGCCCTCCACTTT. Drawing the rest from reference TRBV30 and TRBJ1-6, the complete variable domain is SQTIHQWPATLVQPVGSPLSLECTVEGTSNPNLYWYRQAAGRGLQLLFYSVGIGQISSEVPQNLSASRPQDRQFILSSKKLLLSDSGFYLCAWSGQVALHFGNGTRLTVT.

V and J are TRBV19 and TRBJ2-3; D unresolved. Trimming took off 5 bases at V and 0 bases at J, with 15 bases between the two ends. Germline V gene data show CDR1 as LNHDA and CDR2 as SQIVND (reference sequence). This CDR3 comprises 16 residues. For the CDR3, the DNA is TGTGCCAGTAGTCCCCCACCGGAGCTCAGCACAGATACGCAGTATTTT. Its translation: CASSPPPELSTDTQYF.

The chain recombines TRBV19 with TRBJ2-7; tentatively, D is TRBD2 (6 bases). Germline values: CDR1 LNHDA, CDR2 SQIVND (reference sequence). The CDR3 totals 15 residues. The V end lost 6 bases, the J end lost 2 bases, and 17 bases lay between the germline ends. Written as DNA, the CDR3 is TGTGCCAGTAGGAGGACCGGGAGAGGGACCTACGAGCAGTACTTC. It encodes CASRRTGRGTYEQYF.

The V and J genes are TRBV7-2 and TRBJ2-5; the match to TRBD1 covers 7 bases. J lost 2 bases, V lost 7 bases, and 7 bases had no gene match. This CDR3 comprises 14 residues. The germline gives CDR1 SGHTA, CDR2 FQGNSA. CDR3 coding DNA: TGTGCCAGCACCTCTAGGACAGGACAAGAGACCCAGTACTTC. This translates into CASTSRTGQETQYF.

The genes are TRBV6-6 and TRBJ1-5, with 8 bases that match TRBD1. Germline CDR1 reads MNHNY; CDR2 reads SVGAGI (reference sequence). The CDR3 has 13 amino acids. The junction had 7 bases not matched to a gene; V was cut back by 10 bases and J by 5 bases. The CDR3 nucleotides read TGTGCCACCGCAGGGGGCACGTATCAGCCCCAGCATTTT. Residues: CATAGGTYQPQHF.

The chain couples TRBV5-4 to TRBJ1-2, with 8 bases that match TRBD1. The CDR3 length is 14 residues. Unmatched junction bases numbered 11, after V lost 5 bases and J lost 8 bases. Looked up from germline, CDR1 is SGHNT and CDR2 is YYREEE (reference sequence). The CDR3 DNA reads TGTGCCAGCAGAAGGGGACAGGACAGACCCGGCTACACCTTC. It yields the protein CASRRGQDRPGYTF.

This clone was found a few times. The chain is built from TRBV28 and TRBJ1-2; possibly TRBD1 for D (6 bases). Germline V gene sequence: CDR1 MDHEN, CDR2 SYDVKM. The CDR3 sequence is 16 residues long. V lost 5 bases and J lost 5, with 21 bases in between. As DNA, the CDR3 is TGTGCCAGCAGTCCCCACCTGGGGGGGGCCCAATATGGCTACACCTTC. Translation: CASSPHLGGAQYGYTF.

The V and J genes are TRBV9 and TRBJ2-1; 9 bases fit TRBD2. Germline V CDR1 and CDR2: SGDLS, YYNGEE. Trimming at V came to 3 bases and at J to 4 bases, leaving 14 bases not matched to a gene. This CDR3 region has 18 residues. The CDR3 sequence: CASSAVPLAGVRYNEQFF. Written as DNA, the CDR3 is TGTGCCAGCAGCGCCGTTCCCTTAGCGGGAGTTAGGTACAATGAGCAGTTCTTC. The full variable domain, completed using reference TRBV9 and TRBJ2-1, is DSGVTQTPKHLITATGQRVTLRCSPRSGDLSVYWYQQSLDQGLQFLIQYYNGEERAKGNILERFSAQQFPDLHSELNLSSLELGDSALYFCASSAVPLAGVRYNEQFFGPGTRLTVL.

This chain uses TRBV9 with TRBJ2-7; D is possibly TRBD2 (6 bases). The V end lost 0 bases, the J end lost 6 bases, and 16 bases lay between the germline ends. Germline CDR1 is SGDLS and CDR2 is YYNGEE. The CDR3 contains 15 residues. CDR3: CASSVEPQGLGEQYF. In DNA, the CDR3 is TGTGCCAGCAGCGTAGAGCCCCAGGGACTTGGCGAGCAGTACTTC. The variable domain in full, with the rest retrieved from reference TRBV9 and TRBJ2-7, is DSGVTQTPKHLITATGQRVTLRCSPRSGDLSVYWYQQSLDQGLQFLIQYYNGEERAKGNILERFSAQQFPDLHSELNLSSLELGDSALYFCASSVEPQGLGEQYFGPGTRLTVT.

This rearrangement joins TRBV11-2 to TRBJ2-6; tentatively, D is TRBD2 (6 bases). This CDR3 spans 16 amino acids. V shed 4 bases and J shed 2 bases, with 12 bases lying between them. Germline loops: CDR1 SGHAT, CDR2 FQNNGV. CDR3 residues: CASSSTRRAGANVLTF. For the CDR3, the DNA is TGTGCCAGCAGCTCAACCCGGAGGGCTGGGGCCAACGTCCTGACTTTC.

V usage is TRBV7-8 and J usage is TRBJ2-2, with unresolved D. The V and J ends lost 5 bases and 2 bases respectively, with 12 bases between them. Per germline, CDR1 SGHVS and CDR2 FQNEAQ. The CDR3 is 15 residues long. The CDR3, as DNA: TGTGCCAGCAGCCGTCGAGGCCAAAACACCGGGGAGCTGTTTTTT. It translates to CASSRRGQNTGELFF.

The chain employs TRBV4-2 and TRBJ1-2; 8 nucleotides agree with TRBD1. This CDR3 contains 15 residues. Germline-derived CDR1 and CDR2 are LGHNA and YNFKEQ. V shed 4 bases, J shed 7 bases, and the junction held 11 bases outside the gene matches. CDR3: CASSPSLTGGSGYTF. The CDR3 nucleotides read TGTGCCAGCAGCCCTAGCCTAACAGGGGGTAGTGGCTACACCTTC.

This clone was seen more than once but under ten times. V is TRBV9 and J is TRBJ2-2; weak D call: TRBD1 (6 bases). Per germline, CDR1 SGDLS and CDR2 YYNGEE. CDR3 length: 16 residues. The V end was cut by 0 bases, the J end by 5 bases, with 14 bases between. The CDR3 DNA reads as TGTGCCAGCAGCGTAGCCACAGGGTTAACGACCGGGGAGCTGTTTTTT. It translates to CASSVATGLTTGELFF.

The rearrangement links TRBV27 to TRBJ2-1; a weak D match, TRBD2 (6 bases). This CDR3 region has 13 residues. CDR1 and CDR2 (germline): MNHEY, SMNVEV (reference sequence). V gave up 8 bases and J gave up 3 bases, with 11 bases separating them. CDR3 bases: TGTGCCAGCTGTCGGGGGATCTACAATGAGCAGTTCTTC. It is translated as CASCRGIYNEQFF.

The genes are TRBV7-2 and TRBJ1-1, with 8 bases aligning to TRBD1. From germline, CDR1 is SGHTA and CDR2 FQGNSA. Trimming cost V 4 bases and J 1 base; bases outside gene matches: 2. CDR3 length: 14 amino acids. CDR3 DNA: TGTGCCAGCAGCTCAGGACAGGGGAACACTGAAGCTTTCTTT. Its protein product is CASSSGQGNTEAFF.

This clone was seen a single time. The chain combines TRBV6-6 with TRBJ2-5; perhaps TRBD2 as D (6 bases). The V end was cut by 0 bases, the J end by 3 bases, with 11 bases between. The CDR3 extends over 15 amino acids. The germline CDR1 and CDR2 sequences are MNHNY and SVGAGI (reference sequence). CDR3 coding DNA: TGTGCCAGCAGTTACTCGGGGACTCCCGAAGAGACCCAGTACTTC. Its protein is CASSYSGTPEETQYF.

The genes are TRBV7-3 and TRBJ1-1; D is uncertain. The CDR3 contains 14 residues. Trimming took off 5 bases at V and 3 bases at J, with 13 bases between the two ends. The germline V gene encodes CDR1 SGHTA and CDR2 FQGTGA. The CDR3 spells CASSPTPGYTEAFF. The CDR3 bases are TGTGCCAGCAGCCCCACCCCAGGTTACACTGAAGCTTTCTTT.

The genes are TRBV6-2 or TRBV6-3 and TRBJ1-2, with D perhaps matching TRBD1 (5 bases). The CDR3 consists of 15 residues. Between the trimmed V and J ends, which lost 2 bases and 2 bases, there was a span of 12 bases. Germline CDR1 is MNHEY and CDR2 is SVGEGT. CDR3 bases: TGTGCCAGCAGTTACGGGGCCAGTTCGAACTATGGCTACACCTTC. Protein: CASSYGASSNYGYTF.

CDR3 sequence reads: CASSPVGRGRHTEAFF. In nucleotides, the CDR3 is TGCGCCAGCAGCCCGGTTGGCAGGGGTAGGCACACTGAAGCTTTCTTT. The chain has TRBV4-1 and TRBJ1-1, with TRBD1 as a possible D gene (6 bases). The CDR3 runs to 16 residues. Trimming took off 4 bases at V and 3 bases at J, with 18 bases between the two ends. From germline, CDR1 is MGHRA and CDR2 YSYEKL.

This chain uses TRBV3-1 (or the pseudogene TRBV3-2) with TRBJ1-4, with 10 bases identical to TRBD1. The CDR3 has 17 residues. The V gene end was trimmed by 8 bases and the J gene end by 8 bases; junction bases not matched to a gene: 17. CDR1 and CDR2 (germline): LGHDT, YNNKEL (reference sequence). CDR3 in DNA: TGTGCCAGCGGACATAGGACAGGGGGTTATAATTCAGAAAAACTGTTTTTT. Its protein is CASGHRTGGYNSEKLFF.

This sequence joins TRBV6-2 or TRBV6-3 and TRBJ2-1, with 7 bases aligning to TRBD2. The CDR3 covers 17 residues. CDR1 is MNHEY and CDR2 is SVGEGT in the germline V gene. With V trimmed by 7 bases and J by 5 bases, 17 bases remained unmatched. This chain's CDR3 is CASTPGLAVQWDNEQFF. The CDR3 nucleotides are TGTGCCAGCACCCCTGGGCTAGCGGTCCAATGGGACAATGAGCAGTTCTTC.

Here the CDR3 reads CASSDGTENTEAFF. CDR3 sequence (DNA): TGTGCCAGCAGTGATGGAACAGAGAACACTGAAGCTTTCTTT. The chain has TRBV6-4 and TRBJ1-1, with D unresolved. Germline V gene data show CDR1 as MRHNA and CDR2 as SNTAGT. Trimming removed 3 bases at V and 1 base at J, with 9 bases between. The CDR3 is 14 residues long.

The chain uses TRBV18 and TRBJ2-7; 8 nucleotides line up with TRBD1. V was clipped by 4 bases and J by 2 bases; unmatched bases: 7. Germline V lookup: CDR1 KGHSH, CDR2 LQKENI. This CDR3 is 15 amino acids long. CDR3: CASSLMDRVPYEQYF. CDR3 sequence (DNA): TGTGCCAGCTCACTGATGGACAGGGTCCCCTACGAGCAGTACTTC. The complete variable domain, with remaining parts taken from reference TRBV18 and TRBJ2-7, reads NAGVMQNPRHLVRRRGQEARLRCSPMKGHSHVYWYRQLPEEGLKFMVYLQKENIIDESGMPKERFSAEFPKEGPSILRIQQVVRGDSAAYFCASSLMDRVPYEQYFGPGTRLTVT.